Only a few counts were recorded for the clone carrying this T cell receptor (beta chain). This CDR3 has 15 amino acids. The J segment lost 4 bases and the V segment lost 2 bases, leaving 7 bases of the junction unmatched. Germline lookup yields CDR1 SNHLY and CDR2 FYNNEI. Produced via immunoSEQ multiplex PCR; TCRdb's table is partial and in-frame only. The data show 35,000 to 40,000 clones, about 82% seen once. The data stem from a study of OX40 agonist ivuxolimab in advanced cancers. Study overall: At 82.7% male, the cohort had a mean age of roughly 60 years, ranging from about 23 to 79.

The origin of this receptor is an adult with an advanced solid tumor such as melanoma, head and neck, liver or kidney cancer. This sample comprised CD4+ or CD8+ T cells sorted from blood, obtained in a trial of the OX40 agonist ivuxolimab. The chain links TRBV2 to TRBJ2-7; 8 positions agree with TRBD1. CDR3 nucleotides: TGTGCCAGCAGTGAACGGGCAGGGGGCTTTTACGAGCAGTACTTC. This codes for CASSERAGGFYEQYF.